Reported below is one T cell receptor (beta chain). The antigen remains undetermined. Libraries were prepared by immunoSEQ multiplex PCR; TCRdb keeps only in-frame clonotypes and omits some of them. The data hold under 200,000 clones, with roughly 94% observed a single time. The data belong to a study of T cell responses to AZD1222 COVID-19 vaccine. Study-level points and caveats: At baseline, seropositivity was found in only a handful of AZD1222 recipients. The donors showed a predominance of white British ancestry and of females, with possible underestimation of clonal diversity.

This CDR3 has 13 residues. The V end was cut by 6 bases, the J end by 5 bases, with 10 bases between. Per germline, CDR1 SEHNR and CDR2 FQNEAQ (reference sequence). This receptor was obtained from an adult in good health. The specimen was peripheral blood, collected on day 0 of AZD1222 vaccination. This chain connects TRBV7-9 to TRBJ1-4; D unresolved. The CDR3 sequence: CASSEGFNEKLFF. CDR3 DNA sequence: TGTGCCAGCAGTGAAGGATTCAATGAAAAACTGTTTTTT.